The entry that follows covers one T cell receptor (beta chain) sequence. This CDR3 has 15 amino acids. V lost 1 base and J lost 3, with 14 bases in between. From germline, CDR1 is SGHRS and CDR2 YFSETQ. This sample was included in a study of shared clonotypes between healthy human individuals. Across the whole study: Per donor, CD8 memory used one plate, CD8 naive used two, CD4 memory used three and CD4 naive used three.

Selected positively for CCR7 and CD45RO-negative, naive CD8 cells excluded terminally differentiated effector memory CD45RA+ cells. Only Caucasian adults living in Nashville, Tennessee served as donors. Source study methods: Junction-only immunoSEQ data arrived without quality scores, meaning filtering differed. Profiled with immunoSEQ multiplex PCR; TCRdb holds only in-frame clones, not every one. For V, J and clone size, that table is used; D and trimming come from the DNA. This repertoire shows millions of clones, about 93% found once; its top ten account for about 1.8%. This rearrangement joins TRBV5-1 to TRBJ2-7, with D unclear. Sequences were obtained from naive CD8+ T cells from PBMCs. The TCR comes from a man younger than 30 in good health. Some clones in this sample may be carry-over from other donors' samples. The DNA of the CDR3 is TGCGCCAGCAGCTTGACTCCCGCCCCCCACTACGAGCAGTACTTC. Residues: CASSLTPAPHYEQYF.